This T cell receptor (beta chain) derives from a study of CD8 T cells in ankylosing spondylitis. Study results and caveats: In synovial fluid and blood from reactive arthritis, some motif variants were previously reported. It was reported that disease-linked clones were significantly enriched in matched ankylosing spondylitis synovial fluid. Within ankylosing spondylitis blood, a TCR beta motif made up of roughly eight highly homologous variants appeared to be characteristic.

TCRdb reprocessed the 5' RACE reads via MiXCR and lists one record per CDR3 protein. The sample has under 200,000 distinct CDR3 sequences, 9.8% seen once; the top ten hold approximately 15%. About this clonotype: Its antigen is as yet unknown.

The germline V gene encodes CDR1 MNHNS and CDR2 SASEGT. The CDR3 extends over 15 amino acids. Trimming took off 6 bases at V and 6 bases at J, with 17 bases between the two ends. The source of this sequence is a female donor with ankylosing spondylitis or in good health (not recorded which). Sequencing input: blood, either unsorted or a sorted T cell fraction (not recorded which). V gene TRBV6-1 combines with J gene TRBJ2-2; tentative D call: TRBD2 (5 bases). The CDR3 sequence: CASRDPAKRAGELFF. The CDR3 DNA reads TGTGCCAGCAGAGACCCAGCCAAGAGGGCCGGGGAGCTGTTTTTT.